The 30 T cell receptor beta chains below come from one sample, sequenced in a study of type 1 regulatory T cells. From the reads, TCRdb called clonotypes with MiXCR, one entry per CDR3 protein. The top ten hold less than 2.5% of the sample, which has about 97,000 distinct CDR3 sequences, 25% to 40% seen once. The sequencing sample was made of CD4+ T cells, either the whole sample or a sorted fraction (not recorded which). The receptor source for this set is a human donor in good health.

This clonotype was counted only a few times. The CDR3 DNA follows: TGTGCCAGCAGCTTGGGTGGAAGCTCTGGAAACACCATATATTTT. Its protein product is CASSLGGSSGNTIYF. The rearrangement uses TRBV5-6 and TRBJ1-3; the D is unclear. Per germline, CDR1 SGHDT and CDR2 YYEEEE. V was shortened by 0 bases and J by 0 bases, with 7 bases between the two germline ends. The CDR3 spans 15 residues.

This clonotype was observed a handful of times. V is TRBV4-2 and J is TRBJ1-1; D gene uncertain. The CDR3 contains 19 residues. Trimming left V 4 bases short and J 0 bases short, with 24 bases between. The germline CDR1 and CDR2 sequences are LGHNA and YNFKEQ. In DNA, the CDR3 is TGTGCCAGCAGCCGAGCGATCGAGTCTAGCGGGTACATGAACACTGAAGCTTTCTTT. Protein: CASSRAIESSGYMNTEAFF.

This clonotype was counted only a few times. V and J are TRBV6-6 and TRBJ2-3; maybe TRBD1 (6 bases). Germline V lookup: CDR1 MNHNY, CDR2 SVGAGI (reference sequence). The V and J ends lost 5 bases and 4 bases respectively, with 16 bases between them. The CDR3 is made up of 15 amino acids. The CDR3 nucleotides are TGTGCCAGCAGTCGGCCAAGGGGGTCAGCAGATACGCAGTATTTT. Its translation: CASSRPRGSADTQYF.

The rearrangement uses TRBV30 and TRBJ2-3; no clear D gene. The CDR3 runs 11 residues. Germline CDR1 reads GTSNPN; CDR2 reads SVGIG (reference sequence). Between the trimmed V and J ends, which lost 3 bases and 3 bases, there was a span of 4 bases. The chain's CDR3 is CAWRTTDTQYF. CDR3 bases: TGTGCCTGGAGGACGACAGATACGCAGTATTTT.

To note about this clonotype: Relative to the germline gene, one junction end is altered; a read error may explain this. The chain has TRBV19 and TRBJ2-7, with 7 bases lining up with TRBD2. The CDR3 spans 14 residues. CDR1 and CDR2 (germline): LNHDA, SQIVND (reference sequence). The CDR3 loop reads CVSSLSGTTYEQYF. The CDR3 nucleotides are TGTGTCAGTAGTCTTTCCGGGACTACCTACGAGCAGTACTTC.

This clonotype was observed a few times. The V and J genes are TRBV7-2 and TRBJ2-1; D remains unclear. V lost 3 bases to trimming and J lost 0 bases, with 9 bases between them. Germline CDR1 SGHTA, CDR2 FQGNSA. CDR3 length equals 15 residues. CDR3 DNA: TGTGCCAGCAGCTTTGTGACGTTCTCCTACAATGAGCAGTTCTTC. Translating gives CASSFVTFSYNEQFF.

This clonotype has a handful of counts. CDR3 DNA: TGTGCCAGCAGCTTGGGACAGGGGTCTGGGGCCAACGTCCTGACTTTC. Its protein is CASSLGQGSGANVLTF. This chain uses TRBV5-5 with TRBJ2-6; 8 bases align to TRBD1. The V gene end was trimmed by 0 bases and the J gene end by 1 base; junction bases not matched to a gene: 0. The germline CDR1 and CDR2 sequences are SGHKS and YYEKEE (reference sequence). CDR3 length: 16 residues.

This sequence joins TRBV6-1 and TRBJ2-1; maybe TRBD2 (5 bases). The ends were cut back, 6 bases at V and 7 bases at J, with 10 bases in the middle. The CDR3 has 12 residues. The germline V gene has CDR1 MNHNS and CDR2 SASEGT. CDR3 in DNA: TGTGCCAGCAGAACGGGGAGTAATGAGCAGTTCTTC. Residues: CASRTGSNEQFF.

The CDR3 protein is CASSLDDREQYF. The CDR3 DNA reads TGTGCCAGCAGCTTAGACGACAGAGAGCAGTACTTC. This chain links TRBV7-6 with TRBJ2-7, with D perhaps TRBD1 (5 bases). Germline V gene sequence: CDR1 SGHVS, CDR2 FNYEAQ. V was cut by 1 base and J by 7 bases, with 8 bases left in between. The CDR3 extends over 12 amino acids.

This chain uses TRBV7-2 with TRBJ1-4; 7 nucleotides match TRBD1. Germline V lookup: CDR1 SGHTA, CDR2 FQGNSA. J was trimmed by 8 bases and V by 6 bases; bases with no gene match: 12. The CDR3 has 15 residues. For the CDR3, the DNA is TGTGCCAGCAGTCCACGTTCCAAGGGACAGGAAAAACTGTTTTTT. Translated, it gives CASSPRSKGQEKLFF.

In this sample, this clonotype turned up a few times. This chain joins TRBV11-2 and TRBJ2-1, with TRBD2 matching 9 bases. The CDR3 is 15 residues long. Trimming took 2 bases from V and 4 from J; bases not matched to a gene: 3. Germline lookup yields CDR1 SGHAT and CDR2 FQNNGV. Here the CDR3 reads CASSLLAGPYNEQFF. The CDR3 coding sequence is TGTGCCAGCAGCTTACTAGCGGGACCATACAATGAGCAGTTCTTC.

V is TRBV18 and J is TRBJ2-1; unclear D gene. Between the trimmed V and J ends, which lost 3 bases and 6 bases, there was a span of 3 bases. The CDR3 has 11 amino acids. CDR1 KGHSH and CDR2 LQKENI come from the germline V gene. The CDR3 loop is CASSPSNEQFF. DNA for the CDR3: TGTGCCAGCTCACCCTCCAATGAGCAGTTCTTC.

This clonotype has a handful of counts. The V and J genes are TRBV20-1 and TRBJ1-1; D call uncertain. Trimming removed 0 bases from V and 6 bases from J, with 11 bases in between. Germline V gives CDR1 DFQATT, CDR2 SNEGSKA (reference sequence). The CDR3 contains 13 residues. CDR3 in amino acids: CSARDETRSEAFF. In nucleotides, the CDR3 is TGCAGTGCTAGAGATGAGACTCGATCTGAAGCTTTCTTT.

There are a few counts of this clonotype. This chain uses TRBV12-3 or TRBV12-4 with TRBJ2-7, with D hard to call. This CDR3 has 16 amino acids. V lost 3 bases and J 0 bases, leaving 15 bases between the germline ends. CDR3 sequence reads: CASSFSRAAFSYEQYF. The CDR3 nucleotides read TGTGCCAGCAGTTTTAGTAGGGCAGCCTTCTCCTACGAGCAGTACTTC.

The V call is TRBV6-1, the J call TRBJ1-2; D gene unclear. This CDR3 spans 12 amino acids. The ends were cut back, 5 bases at V and 2 bases at J, with 6 bases in the middle. Germline V lookup: CDR1 MNHNS, CDR2 SASEGT. The CDR3 loop is CASSLQNYGYTF. DNA of the CDR3: TGTGCCAGCAGTTTACAGAACTATGGCTACACCTTC.

This clonotype was seen only a few times. The J gene is TRBJ1-1, the V gene TRBV20-1, with unresolved D. Germline V CDR1 and CDR2: DFQATT, SNEGSKA (reference sequence). V was trimmed by 3 bases and J by 2 bases, leaving 13 bases between them. The CDR3 extends over 14 amino acids. For the CDR3, the DNA is TGCAGTGCTAGCAGTCCGAACACTAACACTGAAGCTTTCTTT. Translation gives CSASSPNTNTEAFF.

This clonotype has a count of ten or more. The chain couples TRBV20-1 to TRBJ2-7, with D maybe TRBD2 (6 bases). V lost 0 bases and J lost 9, with 33 bases in between. This CDR3 spans 19 amino acids. Germline CDR1 DFQATT, CDR2 SNEGSKA (reference sequence). In nucleotides, the CDR3 is TGCAGTGCTAGAGATAGTATTGCGGGAAGTGGGACTGTCACTTCGCCGCAGTACTTC. It yields the protein CSARDSIAGSGTVTSPQYF.

V usage is TRBV20-1 and J usage is TRBJ2-5; the D gene is possibly TRBD2 (6 bases). Trimming shortened V by 4 bases and J by 4 bases, and 16 bases separated the two germline ends. The CDR3 is made up of 14 amino acids. Germline-derived CDR1 and CDR2 are DFQATT and SNEGSKA (reference sequence). CDR3 amino acids: CSATEGSGSETQYF. The DNA of the CDR3 is TGCAGTGCTACGGAGGGTTCAGGATCAGAGACCCAGTACTTC.

The chain links TRBV27 to TRBJ1-5; D is uncertain. The germline CDR1 and CDR2 sequences are MNHEY and SMNVEV (reference sequence). Trimming shortened V by 1 base and J by 6 bases, and 7 bases separated the two germline ends. The CDR3 totals 13 residues. The CDR3 nucleotides read TGTGCCAGCAGTTTATACGCGGGTCAGCCCCAGCATTTT. This translates into CASSLYAGQPQHF.

This clonotype showed up many times. V gene TRBV5-5 combines with J gene TRBJ1-5, with a possible D match to TRBD1 (5 bases). V lost 0 bases to trimming and J lost 8 bases, with 15 bases between them. The CDR3 is 15 residues long. Germline loops: CDR1 SGHKS, CDR2 YYEKEE (reference sequence). For the CDR3, the DNA is TGTGCCAGCAGCTTGGAGTTCCAGGGTGAGAAGCCCCAGCATTTT. Translated: CASSLEFQGEKPQHF.

This clonotype has just a few counts. This rearrangement joins TRBV5-1 to TRBJ2-7, with 7 positions matching TRBD1. With V trimmed by 3 bases and J by 3 bases, 15 bases remained unmatched. CDR3 length: 17 amino acids. Germline V lookup: CDR1 SGHRS, CDR2 YFSETQ. As DNA, the CDR3 is TGCGCCAGCAGCTCGCAAACACCGGGACAGAGAAACTACGAGCAGTACTTC. As protein: CASSSQTPGQRNYEQYF. Full variable domain (outside the CDR3, taken from reference TRBV5-1 and TRBJ2-7): KAGVTQTPRYLIKTRGQQVTLSCSPISGHRSVSWYQQTPGQGLQFLFEYFSETQRNKGNFPGRFSGRQFSNSRSEMNVSTLELGDSALYLCASSSQTPGQRNYEQYFGPGTRLTVT.

The chain joins TRBV5-6 to TRBJ2-2; a possible D gene is TRBD2 (6 bases). Germline CDR1 SGHDT, CDR2 YYEEEE. This CDR3 has 16 residues. V was shortened by 4 bases and J by 3 bases, with 16 bases between the two germline ends. The CDR3 reads CASSAWGTVDTGELFF. In DNA form, the CDR3 reads TGTGCCAGCAGCGCCTGGGGGACTGTAGACACCGGGGAGCTGTTTTTT.

The chain joins TRBV25-1 to TRBJ1-3; D is perhaps TRBD1 (5 bases). There are 16 residues in the CDR3. Trimming removed 6 bases from V and 3 bases from J, with 18 bases in between. CDR1 is MGHDK, CDR2 SYGVNS, per germline. The CDR3 DNA is TGTGCCAGCAGGGTAACAGGCAAAGTACGTGGAAACACCATATATTTT. Translated: CASRVTGKVRGNTIYF.

This clonotype was seen more than once but under ten times. V gene TRBV20-1 combines with J gene TRBJ2-7, with D perhaps TRBD1 (6 bases). CDR1 DFQATT and CDR2 SNEGSKA come from the germline V gene (reference sequence). The length of the CDR3 is 15 residues. Trimming removed 2 bases at V and 0 bases at J, with 14 bases between. The CDR3 reads CSARNRASSSYEQYF. The CDR3, as DNA: TGCAGTGCTAGAAACAGGGCATCCAGCTCCTACGAGCAGTACTTC.

The V and J genes are TRBV28 and TRBJ2-7, with D possibly matching TRBD1 (7 bases). V lost 2 bases to trimming and J lost 4 bases, with 9 bases between them. The CDR3 is 13 residues long. In germline, CDR1 is MDHEN, CDR2 SYDVKM. CDR3 in amino acids: CASSLAGGYEQYF. CDR3 bases: TGTGCCAGCAGTTTAGCAGGGGGGTACGAGCAGTACTTC.

This clonotype has a handful of counts. The V call is TRBV12-3 or TRBV12-4, the J call TRBJ2-6; D remains ambiguous. The CDR3 totals 15 residues. The V end was cut by 7 bases, the J end by 0 bases, with 10 bases between. CDR3 nucleotide sequence: TGTGCCAGCACCCGAGTGGGCTCTGGGGCCAACGTCCTGACTTTC. It yields the protein CASTRVGSGANVLTF.

This sequence joins TRBV19 and TRBJ1-1; D not certain. Trimming took off 4 bases at V and 2 bases at J, with 14 bases between the two ends. The germline V gene encodes CDR1 LNHDA and CDR2 SQIVND (reference sequence). This CDR3 contains 15 residues. The CDR3 sequence is CASSKEPARNTEAFF. CDR3 DNA sequence: TGTGCCAGTAGTAAAGAACCCGCCCGCAACACTGAAGCTTTCTTT.

The chain uses TRBV7-2 and TRBJ2-6, with TRBD2 identical over 7 bases. The CDR3 is 15 residues long. V was pared by 4 bases and J by 4 bases, with 4 bases of the junction left unmatched. The germline V gene encodes CDR1 SGHTA and CDR2 FQGNSA. The CDR3 sequence is CASSSAGGGANVLTF. The DNA of the CDR3 is TGTGCCAGCAGCTCCGCCGGGGGGGGGGCCAACGTCCTGACTTTC. Full variable domain (rest looked up from reference TRBV7-2 and TRBJ2-6): GAGVSQSPSNKVTEKGKDVELRCDPISGHTALYWYRQSLGQGLEFLIYFQGNSAPDKSGLPSDRFSAERTGGSVSTLTIQRTQQEDSAVYLCASSSAGGGANVLTFGAGSRLTVL.

The chain uses TRBV14 and TRBJ2-1; D is ambiguous. V gave up 5 bases and J gave up 7 bases, with 12 bases separating them. Germline values: CDR1 SGHDN, CDR2 FVKESK. This CDR3 is 13 amino acids long. The CDR3 coding sequence is TGTGCCAGCAGCTCCGTCTATGGGAATGAGCAGTTCTTC. This sequence encodes CASSSVYGNEQFF.

The gene calls are TRBV27 and TRBJ1-4, with TRBD1 identical over 7 bases. Germline V gives CDR1 MNHEY, CDR2 SMNVEV (reference sequence). The CDR3 is 15 residues long. Trimming at V came to 5 bases and at J to 5 bases, leaving 8 bases not matched to a gene. The chain's CDR3 is CASSPLSGGNEKLFF. In nucleotides, the CDR3 is TGTGCCAGCAGTCCCCTTTCAGGGGGAAATGAAAAACTGTTTTTT.